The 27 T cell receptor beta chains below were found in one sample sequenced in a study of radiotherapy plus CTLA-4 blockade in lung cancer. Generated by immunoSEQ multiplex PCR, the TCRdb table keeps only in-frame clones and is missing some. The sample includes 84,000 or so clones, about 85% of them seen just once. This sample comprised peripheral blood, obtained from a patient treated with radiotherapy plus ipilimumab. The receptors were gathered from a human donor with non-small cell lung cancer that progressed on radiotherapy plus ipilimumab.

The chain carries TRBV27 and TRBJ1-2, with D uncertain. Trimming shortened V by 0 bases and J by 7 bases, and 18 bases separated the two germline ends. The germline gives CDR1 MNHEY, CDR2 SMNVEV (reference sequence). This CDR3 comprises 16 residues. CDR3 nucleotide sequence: TGTGCCAGCAGTTTATCGACTACATCTATTTTTGTTGGCTACACCTTC. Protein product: CASSLSTTSIFVGYTF.

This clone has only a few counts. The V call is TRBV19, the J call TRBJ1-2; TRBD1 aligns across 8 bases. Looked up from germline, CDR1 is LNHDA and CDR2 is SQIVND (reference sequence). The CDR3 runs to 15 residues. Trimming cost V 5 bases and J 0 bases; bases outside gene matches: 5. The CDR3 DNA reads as TGTGCCAGTAGTCCACGACAGGGGACTAACTATGGCTACACCTTC. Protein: CASSPRQGTNYGYTF.

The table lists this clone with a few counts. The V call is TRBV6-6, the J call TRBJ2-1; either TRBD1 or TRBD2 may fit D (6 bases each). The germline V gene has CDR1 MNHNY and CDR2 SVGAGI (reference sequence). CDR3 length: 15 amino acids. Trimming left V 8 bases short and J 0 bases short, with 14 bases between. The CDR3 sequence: CASPTGASSYNEQFF. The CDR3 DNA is TGTGCCAGCCCTACGGGGGCGAGCTCCTACAATGAGCAGTTCTTC.

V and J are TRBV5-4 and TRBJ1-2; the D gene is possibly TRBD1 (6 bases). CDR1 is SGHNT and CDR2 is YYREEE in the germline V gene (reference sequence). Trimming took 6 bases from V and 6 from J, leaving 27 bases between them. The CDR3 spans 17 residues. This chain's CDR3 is CASKSGAWQGGRDGYTF. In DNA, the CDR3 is TGTGCCAGCAAGTCGGGGGCATGGCAGGGTGGCCGAGATGGCTACACCTTC.

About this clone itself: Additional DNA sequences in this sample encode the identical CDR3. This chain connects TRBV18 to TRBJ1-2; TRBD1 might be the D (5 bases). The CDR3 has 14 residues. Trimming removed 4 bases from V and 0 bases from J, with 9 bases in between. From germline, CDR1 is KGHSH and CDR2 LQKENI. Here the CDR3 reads CASSQGTTNYGYTF. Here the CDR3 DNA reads TGTGCCAGCTCACAGGGGACTACTAACTATGGCTACACCTTC.

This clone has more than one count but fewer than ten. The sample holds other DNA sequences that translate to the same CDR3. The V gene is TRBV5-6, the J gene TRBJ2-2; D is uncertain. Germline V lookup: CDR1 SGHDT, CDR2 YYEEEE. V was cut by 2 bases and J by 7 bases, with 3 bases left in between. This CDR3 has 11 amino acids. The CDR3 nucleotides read TGTGCCAGCAGCTTTAGCGGGGAGCTGTTTTTT. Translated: CASSFSGELFF.

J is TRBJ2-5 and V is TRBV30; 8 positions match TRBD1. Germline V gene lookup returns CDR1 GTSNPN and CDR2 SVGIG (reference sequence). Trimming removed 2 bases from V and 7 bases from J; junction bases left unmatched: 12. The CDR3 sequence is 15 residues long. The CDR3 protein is CAWSTTFGQGGTQYF. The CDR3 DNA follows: TGTGCCTGGAGTACTACCTTCGGACAGGGAGGGACCCAGTACTTC.

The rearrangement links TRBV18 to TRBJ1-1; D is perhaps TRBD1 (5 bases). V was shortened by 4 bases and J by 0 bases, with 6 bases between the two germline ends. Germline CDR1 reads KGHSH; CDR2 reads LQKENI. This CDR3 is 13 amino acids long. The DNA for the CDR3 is TGTGCCAGCTCACGGGACGTGAACACTGAAGCTTTCTTT. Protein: CASSRDVNTEAFF.

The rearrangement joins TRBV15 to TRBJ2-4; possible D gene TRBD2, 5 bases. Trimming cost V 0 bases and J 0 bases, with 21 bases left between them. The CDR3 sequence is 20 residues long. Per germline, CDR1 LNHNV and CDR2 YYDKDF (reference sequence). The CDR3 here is CATSRDNPGRELLAKNIQYF. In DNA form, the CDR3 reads TGTGCCACCAGCAGAGATAACCCGGGTCGGGAATTATTAGCCAAAAACATTCAGTACTTC.

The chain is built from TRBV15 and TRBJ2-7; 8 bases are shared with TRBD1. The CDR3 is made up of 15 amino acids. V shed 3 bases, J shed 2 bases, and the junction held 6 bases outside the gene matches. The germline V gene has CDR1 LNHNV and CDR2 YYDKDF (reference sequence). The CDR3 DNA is TGTGCCACCAGCAGGGACAGGGTGAACCCCTACGAGCAGTACTTC. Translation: CATSRDRVNPYEQYF. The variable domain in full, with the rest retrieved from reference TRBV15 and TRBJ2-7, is DAMVIQNPRYQVTQFGKPVTLSCSQTLNHNVMYWYQQKSSQAPKLLFHYYDKDFNNEADTPDNFQSRRPNTSFCFLDIRSPGLGDTAMYLCATSRDRVNPYEQYFGPGTRLTVT.

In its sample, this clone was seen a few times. The DNA of the CDR3 is TGTGCCAGCACCTTCGGGGGTAGCGTTGCCAGCCACGAGCAGTACTTC. Its protein product is CASTFGGSVASHEQYF. The chain is built from TRBV14 and TRBJ2-7; D possibly corresponds to TRBD2 (6 bases). Per the germline V gene, CDR1 is SGHDN and CDR2 is FVKESK. This CDR3 comprises 16 residues. V dropped 7 bases and J dropped 5 bases, with 24 bases sitting between them.

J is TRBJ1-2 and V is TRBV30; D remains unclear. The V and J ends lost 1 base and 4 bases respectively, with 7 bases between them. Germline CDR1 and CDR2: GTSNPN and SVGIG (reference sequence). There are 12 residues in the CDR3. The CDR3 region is CAWSGNSYGYTF. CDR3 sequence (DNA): TGTGCCTGGAGTGGTAACAGCTATGGCTACACCTTC.

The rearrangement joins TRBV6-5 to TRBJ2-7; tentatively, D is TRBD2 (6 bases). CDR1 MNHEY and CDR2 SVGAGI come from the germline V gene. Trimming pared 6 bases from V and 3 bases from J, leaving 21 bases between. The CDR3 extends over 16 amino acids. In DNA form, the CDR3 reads TGTGCCAGCAGGTACAGGACTATCCGAGGCGTCTACGAGCAGTACTTC. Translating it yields CASRYRTIRGVYEQYF.

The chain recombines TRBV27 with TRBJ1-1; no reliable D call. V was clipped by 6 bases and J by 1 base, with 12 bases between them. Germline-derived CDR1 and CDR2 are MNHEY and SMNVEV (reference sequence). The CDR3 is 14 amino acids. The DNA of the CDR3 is TGTGCCAGCAGGATTTCAACAACGAACACTGAAGCTTTCTTT. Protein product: CASRISTTNTEAFF.

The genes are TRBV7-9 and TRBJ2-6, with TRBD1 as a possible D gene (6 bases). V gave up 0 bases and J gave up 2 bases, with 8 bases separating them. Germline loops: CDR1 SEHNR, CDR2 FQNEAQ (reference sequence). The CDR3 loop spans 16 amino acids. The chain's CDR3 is CASSLAQGTGANVLTF. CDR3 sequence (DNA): TGTGCCAGCAGCTTAGCGCAGGGGACTGGGGCCAACGTCCTGACTTTC.

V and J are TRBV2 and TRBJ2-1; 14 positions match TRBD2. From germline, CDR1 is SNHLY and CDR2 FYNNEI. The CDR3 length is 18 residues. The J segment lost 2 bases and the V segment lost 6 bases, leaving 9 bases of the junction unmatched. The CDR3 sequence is CASSEGLAGEAAYNEQFF. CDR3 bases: TGTGCCAGCAGCGAGGGACTAGCGGGAGAGGCAGCCTACAATGAGCAGTTCTTC.

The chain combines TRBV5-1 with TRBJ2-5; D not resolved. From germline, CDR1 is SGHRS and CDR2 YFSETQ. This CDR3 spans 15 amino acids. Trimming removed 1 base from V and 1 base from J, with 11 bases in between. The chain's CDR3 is CASSLMADFQETQYF. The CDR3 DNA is TGCGCCAGCAGCTTGATGGCGGATTTCCAAGAGACCCAGTACTTC.

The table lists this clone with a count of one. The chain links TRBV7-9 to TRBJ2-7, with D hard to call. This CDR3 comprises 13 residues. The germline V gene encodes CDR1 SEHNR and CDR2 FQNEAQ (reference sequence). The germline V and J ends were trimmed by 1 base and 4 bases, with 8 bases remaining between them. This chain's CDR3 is CASSLGGRYEQYF. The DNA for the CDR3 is TGTGCCAGCAGCTTAGGTGGCAGGTACGAGCAGTACTTC.

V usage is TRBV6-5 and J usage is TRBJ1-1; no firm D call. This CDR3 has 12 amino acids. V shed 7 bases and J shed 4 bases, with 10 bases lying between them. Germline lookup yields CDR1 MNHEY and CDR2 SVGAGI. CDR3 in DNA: TGTGCCAGCAAAACCCCGGGCACTGAAGCTTTCTTT. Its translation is CASKTPGTEAFF.

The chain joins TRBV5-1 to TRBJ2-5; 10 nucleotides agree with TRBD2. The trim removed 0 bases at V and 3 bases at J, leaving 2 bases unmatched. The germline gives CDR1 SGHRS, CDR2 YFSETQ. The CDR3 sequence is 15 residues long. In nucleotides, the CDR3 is TGCGCCAGCAGCTTGGTACTAGCGGGGAAAGAGACCCAGTACTTC. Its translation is CASSLVLAGKETQYF.

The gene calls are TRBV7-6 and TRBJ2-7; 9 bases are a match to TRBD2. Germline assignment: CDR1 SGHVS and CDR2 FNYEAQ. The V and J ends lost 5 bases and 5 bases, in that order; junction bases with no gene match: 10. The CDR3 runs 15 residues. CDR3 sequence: CASSPRGLAADEQYF. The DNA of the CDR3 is TGTGCCAGCAGCCCTAGGGGACTAGCAGCGGACGAGCAGTACTTC.

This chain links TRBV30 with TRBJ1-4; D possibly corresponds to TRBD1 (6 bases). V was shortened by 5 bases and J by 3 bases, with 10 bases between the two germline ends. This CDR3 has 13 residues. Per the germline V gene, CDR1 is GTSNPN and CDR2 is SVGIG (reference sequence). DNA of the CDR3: TGTGCCTGGGTGGGGGCCCCTAATGAAAAACTGTTTTTT. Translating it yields CAWVGAPNEKLFF.

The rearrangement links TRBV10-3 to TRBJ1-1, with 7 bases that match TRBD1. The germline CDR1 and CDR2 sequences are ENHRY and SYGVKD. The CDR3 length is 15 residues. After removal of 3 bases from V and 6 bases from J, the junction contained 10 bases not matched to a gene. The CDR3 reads CAISDSKGARSEAFF. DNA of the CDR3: TGTGCCATCAGTGACTCGAAGGGGGCCCGGTCTGAAGCTTTCTTT.

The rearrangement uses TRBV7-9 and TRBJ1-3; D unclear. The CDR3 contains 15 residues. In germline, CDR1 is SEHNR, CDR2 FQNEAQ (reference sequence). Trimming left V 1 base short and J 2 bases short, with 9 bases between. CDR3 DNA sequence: TGTGCCAGCAGCTTAGGCGGACCTCCTGGAAACACCATATATTTT. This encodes CASSLGGPPGNTIYF.

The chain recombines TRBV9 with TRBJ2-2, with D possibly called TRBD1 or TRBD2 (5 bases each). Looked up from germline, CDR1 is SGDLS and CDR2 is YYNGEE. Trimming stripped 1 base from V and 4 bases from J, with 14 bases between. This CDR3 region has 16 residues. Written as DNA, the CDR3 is TGTGCCAGCAGCGTACATCCGGGACCGAGCACCGGGGAGCTGTTTTTT. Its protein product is CASSVHPGPSTGELFF.

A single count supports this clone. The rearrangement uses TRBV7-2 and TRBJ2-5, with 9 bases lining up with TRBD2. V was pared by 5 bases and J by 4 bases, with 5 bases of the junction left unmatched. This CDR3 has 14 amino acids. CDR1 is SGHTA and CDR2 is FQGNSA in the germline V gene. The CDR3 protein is CASSGGTSRETQYF. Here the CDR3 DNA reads TGTGCCAGCAGCGGCGGGACTAGCAGAGAGACCCAGTACTTC.

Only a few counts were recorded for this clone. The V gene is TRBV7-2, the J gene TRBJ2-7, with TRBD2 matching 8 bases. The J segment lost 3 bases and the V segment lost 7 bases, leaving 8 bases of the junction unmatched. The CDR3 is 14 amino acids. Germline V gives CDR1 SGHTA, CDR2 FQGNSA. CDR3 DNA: TGTGCCAGCACCCCCGGGCGGGAGGTCTACGAGCAGTACTTC. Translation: CASTPGREVYEQYF.